Listed below are T cell receptor beta chains from one sample, sequenced in a study of T cell changes during pregnancy in multiple sclerosis. Assay used: immunoSEQ multiplex PCR; TCRdb lists only in-frame clones, some missing. The profile shows 39,000 or so clones, about nine tenths of them singletons. Sample: CD8+ T cells from peripheral blood mononuclear cells, taken in the first trimester of pregnancy. The source is a female donor with multiple sclerosis, enrolled in a pregnancy study. The CDR3 runs from the conserved cysteine through the conserved F or W. A D gene is named only where the DNA matches it firmly. A row's size may be missing; if present it is once, few, many or a size class.

CDR3aa,CDR3nt,abundance,j_gene,d_gene,v_gene
CASGLAGGETQYF,TGTGCCAGCGGACTAGCGGGAGGAGAGACCCAGTACTTC,few,TRBJ2-5,TRBD2,TRBV7-9
CASSGTVVGITGELFF,TGTGCCAGCAGCGGTACCGTAGTCGGGATCACCGGGGAGCTGTTTTTT,.,TRBJ2-2,.,TRBV9
CASSLGVAVGFYEQYF,TGTGCCAGCAGCTTGGGGGTAGCGGTAGGATTTTACGAGCAGTACTTC,.,TRBJ2-7,.,TRBV5-4
CASSSPTTSTYEQYF,TGTGCCAGCAGCTCACCAACGACTAGCACCTACGAGCAGTACTTC,.,TRBJ2-7,TRBD2,TRBV7-9
CASSLSARYNEQFF,TGTGCCAGCAGTTTATCGGCCCGCTACAATGAGCAGTTCTTC,.,TRBJ2-1,.,TRBV27
CASSQERRDEQYF,TGCGCCAGCAGCCAAGAGCGCAGGGACGAGCAGTACTTC,.,TRBJ2-7,.,TRBV4-1
CATQSQDRASYEQYF,TGTGCCACACAGAGCCAGGACAGGGCCTCCTACGAGCAGTACTTC,.,TRBJ2-7,TRBD1,TRBV10-3
CASSISGSSYNEQFF,TGTGCCAGCAGTATTAGCGGGAGCTCCTACAATGAGCAGTTCTTC,.,TRBJ2-1,TRBD2,TRBV27
CASSPRLAGDYNEQFF,TGTGCCAGCAGCCCGAGACTAGCGGGGGACTACAATGAGCAGTTCTTC,.,TRBJ2-1,TRBD2,TRBV5-5
CASSAGGLFTEAFF,TGTGCCAGCAGCGCTGGGGGCTTATTCACTGAAGCTTTCTTT,.,TRBJ1-1,.,TRBV9
CASSLVARSTDTQYF,TGTGCCAGCAGCTTAGTCGCGCGGAGCACAGATACGCAGTATTTT,.,TRBJ2-3,.,TRBV7-9
CASSLAARGPYEQYF,TGTGCCAGCAGCTTGGCAGCGCGGGGGCCCTACGAGCAGTACTTC,.,TRBJ2-7,.,TRBV5-6
CASSLIQGSDTEAFF,TGTGCCAGCAGCTTAATACAGGGGTCGGACACTGAAGCTTTCTTT,.,TRBJ1-1,TRBD1,TRBV7-2
CASSPGQGRSYEQYF,TGCGCCAGCAGCCCCGGACAGGGCCGGTCCTACGAGCAGTACTTC,.,TRBJ2-7,TRBD1,TRBV4-3
CASSPTETGFNQPQHF,TGCGCCAGCAGCCCGACAGAGACAGGCTTTAATCAGCCCCAGCATTTT,.,TRBJ1-5,.,TRBV4-1
CSVEGQNTGELFF,TGCAGCGTTGAGGGACAGAACACCGGGGAGCTGTTTTTT,.,TRBJ2-2,.,TRBV29-1
CASSIGQYNEQFF,TGTGCCAGCAGCATAGGACAGTACAATGAGCAGTTCTTC,once,TRBJ2-1,.,TRBV9
CASPREQRGPLEQYF,TGTGCCAGCCCCCGGGAACAGCGGGGGCCGCTCGAGCAGTACTTC,few,TRBJ2-7,TRBD2,TRBV2
CASSSGLAGSYNEQFF,TGCGCCAGCAGCTCCGGACTAGCGGGATCCTACAATGAGCAGTTCTTC,.,TRBJ2-1,TRBD2,TRBV5-1
CASSLSLYQPQHF,TGTGCCAGCAGTTTGAGTTTGTATCAGCCCCAGCATTTT,.,TRBJ1-5,.,TRBV27
CASSLGTSGSHRNEQFF,TGTGCCAGCAGCTTAGGGACTAGCGGGAGTCATCGGAATGAGCAGTTCTTC,.,TRBJ2-1,TRBD2,TRBV7-9
CASSSRDSYNEQFF,TGTGCCAGTAGTTCCCGGGACAGTTACAATGAGCAGTTCTTC,.,TRBJ2-1,TRBD1,TRBV19
CASSLDLRGYNSPLHF,TGTGCCAGCAGCTTAGATTTGCGGGGCTATAATTCACCCCTCCACTTT,.,TRBJ1-6,.,TRBV7-6
CASSSQETQYF,TGTGCCAGCAGCTCCCAAGAGACCCAGTACTTC,.,TRBJ2-5,.,TRBV28
CASSLRQGAAGELFF,TGTGCCAGCAGTTTAAGGCAGGGGGCTGCCGGGGAGCTGTTTTTT,.,TRBJ2-2,TRBD1,TRBV28
CASSPTLAVQETQYF,TGTGCCAGCAGCCCAACACTAGCGGTACAAGAGACCCAGTACTTC,.,TRBJ2-5,TRBD2,TRBV7-2
CASSGDRAPMNTEAFF,TGTGCCAGCAGCGGGGACAGGGCACCGATGAACACTGAAGCTTTCTTT,.,TRBJ1-1,TRBD1,TRBV2
CASSVEGRGQETQYF,TGTGCCAGCAGCGTAGAAGGGCGGGGGCAAGAGACCCAGTACTTC,.,TRBJ2-5,TRBD2,TRBV9
CAIRASGNSYNEQFF,TGTGCCATCAGAGCTAGCGGGAACTCCTACAATGAGCAGTTCTTC,.,TRBJ2-1,TRBD2,TRBV10-3
CASSRAAGDTEAFF,TGCGCCAGCAGCCGGGCCGCCGGGGACACTGAAGCTTTCTTT,.,TRBJ1-1,.,TRBV4-3
CASSYGQDYGYTF,TGTGCCAGCAGTTACGGGCAAGACTATGGCTACACCTTC,.,TRBJ1-2,.,TRBV6-6
CASSLQGHGAEAFF,TGTGCCAGCAGTCTACAGGGGCATGGGGCTGAAGCTTTCTTT,many,TRBJ1-1,TRBD1,TRBV27
CASSIAGAYGYTF,TGTGCCAGTAGTATCGCGGGGGCCTATGGCTACACCTTC,once,TRBJ1-2,.,TRBV19